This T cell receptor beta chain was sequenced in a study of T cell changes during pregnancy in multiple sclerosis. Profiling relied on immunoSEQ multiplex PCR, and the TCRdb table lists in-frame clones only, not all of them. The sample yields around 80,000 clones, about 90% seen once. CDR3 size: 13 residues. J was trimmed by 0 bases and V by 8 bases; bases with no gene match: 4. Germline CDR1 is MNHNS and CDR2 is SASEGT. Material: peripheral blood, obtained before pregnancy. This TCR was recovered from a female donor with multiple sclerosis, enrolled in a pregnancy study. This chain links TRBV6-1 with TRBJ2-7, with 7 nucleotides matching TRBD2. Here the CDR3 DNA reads TGTGCCAGCCTGACTAGCAGCTCCTACGAGCAGTACTTC. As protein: CASLTSSSYEQYF.